The 12 T cell receptor beta chains below come from one sample, sequenced in a study of T-cell reconstitution after alpha-beta-depleted transplantation in children. As it was prepared, the TCRbeta library received unique molecular identifiers. TCRdb re-analysed the PCR reads in MiXCR, keeping a single row per CDR3 protein. The repertoire holds some 600,000 distinct CDR3 sequences, with under 15% as singletons. Here the sequenced sample was PBMCs, mostly from graft donor cells, taken 360 days after TCRalphabeta/CD19-depleted stem cell transplant. The receptors were gathered from a male patient aged 5 to 17 who had a stem cell transplant for acute myeloid leukemia, so the T cells may come from the graft donor.

This chain uses TRBV19 with TRBJ2-3; D is possibly TRBD1 (5 bases). The CDR3 is 15 residues long. CDR1 is LNHDA, CDR2 SQIVND, per germline (reference sequence). V was pared by 1 base and J by 5 bases, with 13 bases between. CDR3 sequence: CASSIGKGLVDTQYF. CDR3 bases: TGTGCCAGTAGTATAGGGAAGGGGCTGGTAGATACGCAGTATTTT. The whole variable domain, remainder taken from reference TRBV19 and TRBJ2-3, is DGGITQSPKYLFRKEGQNVTLSCEQNLNHDAMYWYRQDPGQGLRLIYYSQIVNDFQKGDIAEGYSVSREKKESFPLTVTSAQKNPTAFYLCASSIGKGLVDTQYFGPGTRLTVL.

The chain couples TRBV4-3 to TRBJ1-2; possibly TRBD1 for D (6 bases). The V gene's germline CDR1 is LGHNA and CDR2 YSLEER. This CDR3 contains 15 residues. Trimming took off 1 base at V and 8 bases at J, with 17 bases between the two ends. The CDR3 region has the DNA TGCGCCAGCAGCCAAGGAGTGCAGGGGCGGCGGGGCTACACCTTC. Translation gives CASSQGVQGRRGYTF.

This sequence joins TRBV12-3 or TRBV12-4 and TRBJ2-7; TRBD2 might be the D (6 bases). Trimming removed 1 base at V and 3 bases at J, with 10 bases between. The CDR3 extends over 14 amino acids. CDR3 coding DNA: TGTGCCAGCAGTTTAGGCGGGACCTACTACGAGCAGTACTTC. Its translation: CASSLGGTYYEQYF.

This clonotype was picked up many times. The chain carries TRBV12-3 or TRBV12-4 and TRBJ2-1, with D possibly matching TRBD1 (6 bases). This CDR3 is built from 15 residues. With 6 bases removed from V and 7 bases from J, the gap between germline ends came to 19 bases. The CDR3, as DNA: TGTGCCAGCAGCTGGGGGACAAGGCTAGGGAATGAGCAGTTCTTC. Translated: CASSWGTRLGNEQFF.

The rearrangement joins TRBV4-1 to TRBJ2-5, with 12 positions matching TRBD1. Germline values: CDR1 MGHRA, CDR2 YSYEKL. The CDR3 has 17 amino acids. J lost 6 bases, V lost 1 base, and 9 bases had no gene match. The CDR3 here is CASSQAPGQGASKTQYF. CDR3 in DNA: TGCGCCAGCAGCCAAGCCCCGGGACAGGGGGCTTCGAAGACCCAGTACTTC.

The genes are TRBV7-2 and TRBJ2-1; TRBD2 matches at 14 bases. Germline CDR1 SGHTA, CDR2 FQGNSA. The junction had 6 bases not matched to a gene; V was cut back by 5 bases and J by 6 bases. The CDR3 contains 16 residues. The CDR3 reads CASSPGLAGGLNEQFF. The CDR3, as DNA: TGTGCCAGCAGCCCCGGACTAGCGGGAGGCCTCAATGAGCAGTTCTTC.

This clonotype has only a few counts. The chain carries TRBV18 and TRBJ2-6; D is unclear. The CDR3 sequence is 15 residues long. The V end was cut by 3 bases, the J end by 1 base, with 7 bases between. The V gene's germline CDR1 is KGHSH and CDR2 LQKENI. The CDR3 DNA reads as TGTGCCAGCTCACCGGCAAGGTCTGGGGCCAACGTCCTGACTTTC. Its translation: CASSPARSGANVLTF.

V is TRBV21-1 and J is TRBJ2-3; the table's D call, TRBD2, was not checked against the DNA. TRBV21-1 counts as a pseudogene. The CDR3 spans 18 residues. The CDR3 spells CAVPQSGTYFPCTDTQYF. In DNA, the CDR3 is TGTGCCGTCCCACAAAGCGGGACCTACTTTCCCTGCACAGATACGCAGTATTTT.

The sample holds many counts of this clonotype. The J gene is TRBJ2-7, the V gene TRBV20-1; unclear D gene. Per the germline V gene, CDR1 is DFQATT and CDR2 is SNEGSKA (reference sequence). Trimming stripped 5 bases from V and 4 bases from J, with 18 bases between. The CDR3 consists of 14 residues. The CDR3 DNA follows: TGCAGTGCTGACTGTTCCGTCTCCTCTTACGAGCAGTACTTC. Its translation: CSADCSVSSYEQYF.

The CDR3 here is CASSQEGDRAYEQYF. The DNA for the CDR3 is TGCGCCAGCAGCCAAGAGGGGGACAGGGCCTACGAGCAGTACTTC. J is TRBJ2-7 and V is TRBV4-3, with 9 bases fitting TRBD1. The CDR3 length is 15 residues. V was clipped by 0 bases and J by 2 bases; unmatched bases: 2. The germline gives CDR1 LGHNA, CDR2 YSLEER.

The rearrangement uses TRBV20-1 and TRBJ2-4; D call uncertain. The CDR3 runs to 14 residues. Between the trimmed V and J ends, which lost 4 bases and 0 bases, there was a span of 10 bases. From germline, CDR1 is DFQATT and CDR2 SNEGSKA (reference sequence). The CDR3 region is CSAKHNLAKNIQYF. The DNA for the CDR3 is TGCAGTGCTAAGCATAACCTAGCCAAAAACATTCAGTACTTC.

This clonotype came up many times. V and J are TRBV29-1 and TRBJ2-7; D perhaps matches TRBD2 (5 bases). Germline-derived CDR1 and CDR2 are SQVTM and ANQGSEA. The CDR3 consists of 13 residues. Trimming took off 6 bases at V and 7 bases at J, with 19 bases between the two ends. This chain's CDR3 is CSVGGPSGEEQYF. The CDR3 DNA is TGCAGCGTCGGTGGGCCGTCCGGGGAGGAGCAGTACTTC.